These 14 T cell receptor beta chains originate from one sample sequenced in a study of shared clonotypes between healthy human individuals. Assay: immunoSEQ multiplex PCR; the TCRdb copy retains only in-frame clones and omits some. The sample includes roughly 1,600,000 clones, 98% seen only once; the top ten take 0.36%. The sample taken for sequencing was naive CD4+ T cells sorted from blood. The subset: CD45RA+ positively selected. The source is a man aged 30 to 45 in good health.

In its sample, this clone was seen once. This chain connects TRBV9 to TRBJ2-5; 8 nucleotides align to TRBD2. V was clipped by 0 bases and J by 2 bases; unmatched bases: 6. CDR3 length: 16 amino acids. The germline V gene has CDR1 SGDLS and CDR2 YYNGEE. CDR3 in DNA: TGTGCCAGCAGCGTAGCTGGAACTAGCGGTCAAGAGACCCAGTACTTC. Translating it yields CASSVAGTSGQETQYF.

This chain joins TRBV13 and TRBJ2-3; D possibly corresponds to TRBD1 (6 bases). This CDR3 spans 14 amino acids. The V and J ends lost 4 bases and 6 bases respectively, with 14 bases between them. Germline V gene lookup returns CDR1 PRHDT and CDR2 FYEKMQ (reference sequence). CDR3 DNA sequence: TGTGCCAGCAGCTCCGTAGGGGGTGGGGATACGCAGTATTTT. Translating it yields CASSSVGGGDTQYF.

The V call is TRBV5-1, the J call TRBJ1-1, with a tentative D call TRBD1 (5 bases). The V gene lost 5 bases and the J gene lost 2 bases, with 10 bases spanning the gap. Germline CDR1 and CDR2: SGHRS and YFSETQ. The CDR3 is 13 amino acids. The CDR3 here is CASRTVGNTEAFF. In nucleotides, the CDR3 is TGCGCCAGCAGGACAGTTGGAAACACTGAAGCTTTCTTT.

The chain employs TRBV18 and TRBJ1-1, with D unresolved. Germline V lookup: CDR1 KGHSH, CDR2 LQKENI. Trimming pared 3 bases from V and 6 bases from J, leaving 17 bases between. The CDR3 totals 15 residues. The CDR3 spells CASSPAVRTYSEAFF. CDR3 in DNA: TGTGCCAGCTCACCGGCGGTAAGGACCTACTCTGAAGCTTTCTTT. The complete variable domain, with remaining parts taken from reference TRBV18 and TRBJ1-1, reads NAGVMQNPRHLVRRRGQEARLRCSPMKGHSHVYWYRQLPEEGLKFMVYLQKENIIDESGMPKERFSAEFPKEGPSILRIQQVVRGDSAAYFCASSPAVRTYSEAFFGQGTRLTVV.

To note about this clone: Other DNA sequences in the same sample also yield this CDR3. This chain links TRBV2 with TRBJ1-1; 7 nucleotides match TRBD1. The CDR3 is 14 residues long. Trimming at V came to 3 bases and at J to 1 base, leaving 2 bases not matched to a gene. Germline V lookup: CDR1 SNHLY, CDR2 FYNNEI. CDR3 DNA sequence: TGTGCCAGCAGTGATAGACAGGGGAACACTGAAGCTTTCTTT. Its protein product is CASSDRQGNTEAFF.

The chain links TRBV7-2 to TRBJ2-7, with D maybe TRBD1 (6 bases). The germline V and J ends were trimmed by 0 bases and 3 bases, with 12 bases remaining between them. Germline lookup yields CDR1 SGHTA and CDR2 FQGNSA. This CDR3 is built from 15 residues. CDR3 sequence reads: CASSLAGGRGYEQYF. CDR3 bases: TGTGCCAGCAGCTTAGCGGGTGGCAGGGGCTACGAGCAGTACTTC.

This CDR3 reads CASSFSPESYEQYF. CDR3 DNA: TGTGCCAGCAGTTTTAGTCCGGAAAGCTACGAGCAGTACTTC. V is TRBV9 and J is TRBJ2-7; the D is unclear. Germline V lookup: CDR1 SGDLS, CDR2 YYNGEE. There are 14 residues in the CDR3. Between the trimmed V and J ends, which lost 5 bases and 3 bases, there was a span of 15 bases.

This clone was counted a few times. The V call is TRBV18, the J call TRBJ2-6, with D unclear. Germline lookup yields CDR1 KGHSH and CDR2 LQKENI. V dropped 6 bases and J dropped 3 bases, with 0 bases sitting between them. This CDR3 contains 11 residues. CDR3 loop: CASSGANVLTF. The CDR3 coding sequence is TGTGCCAGCTCTGGGGCCAACGTCCTGACTTTC.

The V call is TRBV28, the J call TRBJ2-7; TRBD2 matches 12 bases. Germline trimming cut 4 bases from V and 2 bases from J; bases unmatched to any gene: 3. The germline CDR1 and CDR2 sequences are MDHEN and SYDVKM. The CDR3 has 15 amino acids. This CDR3 is CASSSLAGGTYEQYF. DNA for the CDR3: TGTGCCAGCAGTTCCCTAGCGGGAGGGACCTACGAGCAGTACTTC.

This clone was counted once. The chain has TRBV5-1 and TRBJ2-2; D is undetermined. V lost 0 bases and J 4 bases, leaving 10 bases between the germline ends. The CDR3 totals 15 residues. Germline V gene data show CDR1 as SGHRS and CDR2 as YFSETQ. The CDR3 DNA follows: TGCGCCAGCAGCTTGGCGGCTAGGGCCACCGGGGAGCTGTTTTTT. Translating it yields CASSLAARATGELFF.

This chain connects TRBV2 to TRBJ2-5, with D uncertain. The germline V gene has CDR1 SNHLY and CDR2 FYNNEI. Trimming stripped 4 bases from V and 1 base from J, with 7 bases between. CDR3 length: 13 residues. The DNA for the CDR3 is TGTGCCAGCAGTGTCGTCCTCCAAGAGACCCAGTACTTC. Its translation: CASSVVLQETQYF.

CDR3 protein: CASSSGTDTQYF. The CDR3 coding sequence is TGTGCCAGCTCTAGCGGCACAGATACGCAGTATTTT. This chain connects TRBV7-8 to TRBJ2-3; D is possibly TRBD2 (6 bases). V lost 8 bases and J 1 base, leaving 7 bases between the germline ends. CDR1 is SGHVS, CDR2 FQNEAQ, per germline. The CDR3 runs to 12 residues.

The V call is TRBV27, the J call TRBJ1-3; possible D gene TRBD1, 5 bases. The germline gives CDR1 MNHEY, CDR2 SMNVEV (reference sequence). The length of the CDR3 is 13 residues. V shed 6 bases and J shed 3 bases, with 9 bases lying between them. CDR3 in amino acids: CASRTVGGNTIYF. The CDR3 nucleotides read TGTGCCAGCAGGACAGTGGGTGGAAACACCATATATTTT.

The V and J genes are TRBV6-4 and TRBJ2-1, with 11 positions matching TRBD2. The CDR3 covers 15 residues. The V gene end was trimmed by 6 bases and the J gene end by 8 bases; junction bases not matched to a gene: 9. CDR1 and CDR2 (germline): MRHNA, SNTAGT. The CDR3 coding sequence is TGTGCCAGCAGCTACCCGACTAGCGGGACTCATGAGCAGTTCTTC. Translation gives CASSYPTSGTHEQFF.